Described below is a single T cell receptor beta chain sequence and its context. Using immunoSEQ multiplex PCR, the repertoire was profiled, and TCRdb retains in-frame clones only, with some absent. The sample has 45,000 or so clones, more than 75% seen once; the top ten hold 5.5% to 6.5%. The CDR3 is 16 amino acids. Germline V gives CDR1 SGHTA, CDR2 FQGTGA. Trimming removed 2 bases from V and 2 bases from J, with 16 bases in between. The data belong to a study of T cell changes during pregnancy in multiple sclerosis. Sequenced material: CD8+ T cells from peripheral blood mononuclear cells, taken after pregnancy. This clonotype was sampled from a female donor in good health, enrolled as a control in a pregnancy study. The chain is built from TRBV7-3 and TRBJ2-7; D perhaps matches TRBD2 (6 bases). In DNA form, the CDR3 reads TGTGCCAGCAGCTTAGATGGCGGGGTCGGCACCTACGAGCAGTACTTC. It yields the protein CASSLDGGVGTYEQYF.